The source of this TCR beta chain is a study of T cells in Graves' hyperthyroidism and ophthalmopathy. Study overall: Prior to any treatment, at the point of initial diagnosis, peripheral blood was collected. Overall study results and limits: Blood held most thyroid clonotypes expanded above 0.001 frequency.

Germline-derived CDR1 and CDR2 are LGHNT and FRNRAP. V lost 5 bases, J lost 6 bases, and 4 bases lay in between. CDR3 size: 10 residues. Authors of the study amplified TCR beta CDR3 regions from RNA transcripts. The primer set for the first-round RT-PCR of the TCR CDR3 was HTBI. TCRdb re-analysed the multiplex PCR reads in MiXCR, keeping a single row per CDR3 protein. The table lists 600,000 to 700,000 distinct CDR3 sequences, roughly 15% of them singletons, with about 4.5% in the top ten. Regarding this clonotype: Its antigen is unknown.

In the ophthalmopathy cohort, Clinical Activity Score was at least 3, NOSPECS grade at least 4, and duration under 3 months. 10 ml fresh peripheral blood yielded the PBMCs. The TCR originated in a woman in her forties with Graves' ophthalmopathy. This sequence joins TRBV12-5 and TRBJ1-2; D is unclear. The sample was blood. CDR3 in DNA: TGTGCTAGTGGTCCGGATGGCTACACCTTC. This gives the protein CASGPDGYTF. The full variable domain, with the rest looked up from reference TRBV12-5 and TRBJ1-2, is DARVTQTPRHKVTEMGQEVTMRCQPILGHNTVFWYRQTMMQGLELLAYFRNRAPLDDSGMPKDRFSAEMPDATLATLKIQPSEPRDSAVYFCASGPDGYTFGSGTRLTVV.